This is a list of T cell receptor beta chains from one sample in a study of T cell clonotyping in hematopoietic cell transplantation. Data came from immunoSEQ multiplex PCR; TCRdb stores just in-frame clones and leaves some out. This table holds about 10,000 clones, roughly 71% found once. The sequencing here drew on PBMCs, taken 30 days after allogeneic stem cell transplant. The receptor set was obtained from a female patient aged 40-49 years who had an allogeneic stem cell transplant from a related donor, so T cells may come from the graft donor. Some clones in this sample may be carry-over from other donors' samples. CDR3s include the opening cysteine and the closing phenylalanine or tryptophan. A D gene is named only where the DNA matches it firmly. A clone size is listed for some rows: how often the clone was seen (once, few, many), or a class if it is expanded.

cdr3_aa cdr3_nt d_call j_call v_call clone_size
CASKWRGETQYF TGTGCCAGCAAGTGGAGAGGGGAGACCCAGTACTTC NA TRBJ2-5 TRBV11-3 NA
CASSLMPAGREETQYF TGTGCCAGCAGCTTGATGCCAGCGGGGAGGGAAGAGACCCAGTACTTC TRBD2 TRBJ2-5 TRBV5-4 NA
CSASDHEQYF TGCAGTGCTAGTGACCACGAGCAGTACTTC NA TRBJ2-7 TRBV20-1 few
CASSTRTSVDTQYF TGCGCCAGCAGCACCCGGACTAGCGTAGATACGCAGTATTTT TRBD2 TRBJ2-3 TRBV5-1 NA
CASSLAGLALSGGYEQYF TGTGCCAGCAGCTTAGCGGGACTAGCTCTCAGCGGGGGTTACGAGCAGTACTTC TRBD2 TRBJ2-7 TRBV11-2 once
CASSLVLTGGQETQYF TGCGCCAGCAGCTTGGTACTGACAGGGGGCCAAGAGACCCAGTACTTC TRBD1 TRBJ2-5 TRBV5-1 once
CASSVEVRNTEAFF TGTGCCAGCAGCGTAGAGGTCCGAAACACTGAAGCTTTCTTT NA TRBJ1-1 TRBV9 NA
CASSGTSTGGYTF TGTGCCAGCAGCGGGACGAGCACTGGAGGCTACACCTTC NA TRBJ1-2 TRBV7-9 NA
CASSMPGTLAEAFF TGTGCCAGTAGTATGCCAGGAACGTTGGCTGAAGCTTTCTTT NA TRBJ1-1 TRBV19 medium-sized
CSAASQGTEAFF TGCAGCGCCGCGTCACAGGGCACTGAAGCTTTCTTT NA TRBJ1-1 TRBV29-1 large
CACQGANTGELFF TGTGCCTGCCAAGGGGCGAACACCGGGGAGCTGTTTTTT NA TRBJ2-2 TRBV30 NA
CASSPLLAFGTDTQYF TGCGCCAGCAGCCCCCTCCTAGCGTTCGGCACAGATACGCAGTATTTT NA TRBJ2-3 TRBV5-1 NA
CASSLPPGSRGTGELFF TGTGCCAGCAGTCTACCCCCTGGGAGCCGAGGCACCGGGGAGCTGTTTTTT NA TRBJ2-2 TRBV27 NA
CASSLGEGRGLYEQYF TGTGCCAGCAGCTTAGGTGAGGGACGGGGGTTATACGAGCAGTACTTC NA TRBJ2-7 TRBV7-2 few
CASSLMPGNHYEQYF TGTGCCAGCAGCTTGATGCCCGGGAACCACTACGAGCAGTACTTC NA TRBJ2-7 TRBV5-6 NA
CATSISGDNEQFF TGTGCCACCAGCATTAGCGGGGACAATGAGCAGTTCTTC TRBD2 TRBJ2-1 TRBV15 NA
CAWSPHMNTEAFF TGTGCCTGGAGCCCTCATATGAACACTGAAGCTTTCTTT NA TRBJ1-1 TRBV30 NA
CAIGQREVRGELFF TGTGCCATCGGCCAGCGGGAGGTACGCGGGGAGCTGTTTTTT TRBD2 TRBJ2-2 TRBV10-3 NA
CTSSQRAPGLHSYEQYF TGCACCAGCAGCCAACGCGCGCCGGGACTTCACTCCTACGAGCAGTACTTC NA TRBJ2-7 TRBV1 NA
CASSIRWGQPQHF TGTGCCAGCAGCATTCGGTGGGGTCAGCCCCAGCATTTT NA TRBJ1-5 TRBV6-5 NA
CASSLSGTETQYF TGCGCCAGCAGCTTGAGTGGGACGGAGACCCAGTACTTC NA TRBJ2-5 TRBV5-1 NA
CASSLGAGNTGELFF TGTGCCAGCAGCTTGGGAGCGGGGAACACCGGGGAGCTGTTTTTT NA TRBJ2-2 TRBV7-2 NA
CASSPLGPKYEQYF TGTGCCAGCAGCCCCTTGGGACCGAAATACGAGCAGTACTTC NA TRBJ2-7 TRBV27 NA
CATSRRYEQYF TGTGCCACCAGCCGTCGATACGAGCAGTACTTC NA TRBJ2-7 TRBV15 NA
CASSLGRSIDEQFF TGTGCCAGCAGCTTAGGGCGCTCAATAGATGAGCAGTTCTTC NA TRBJ2-1 TRBV7-9 NA
CASSPPGQGTYEQYF TGTGCCAGCTCACCACCGGGACAGGGCACCTACGAGCAGTACTTC TRBD1 TRBJ2-7 TRBV18 once
CATGALGSQPQHF TGTGCCACAGGGGCCCTAGGAAGTCAGCCCCAGCATTTT NA TRBJ1-5 TRBV6-5 NA
CASSQPGGEQYF TGTGCCAGCAGCCAACCAGGGGGAGAGCAGTACTTC TRBD1 TRBJ2-7 TRBV7-6 NA
CASSYEHPDREEFF TGTGCCAGCAGTTACGAACACCCCGACAGGGAGGAGTTCTTC NA TRBJ2-1 TRBV6-5 few
CASSRLAEDPTDTQYF TGTGCCAGCAGCCGCCTAGCGGAGGATCCCACAGATACGCAGTATTTT TRBD2 TRBJ2-3 TRBV11-2 NA
CSVEGFYGYTF TGCAGCGTGGAAGGGTTCTATGGCTACACCTTC NA TRBJ1-2 TRBV29-1 NA
CASSLSREETQYF TGTGCCAGCAGCCTTTCTAGAGAAGAGACCCAGTACTTC NA TRBJ2-5 TRBV9 NA
CASSPDSLYGYTF TGTGCCAGCTCACCGGACAGCCTCTATGGCTACACCTTC NA TRBJ1-2 TRBV18 NA
CASSLAGTETYEQYF TGTGCCAGCAGCTTAGCCGGGACAGAAACCTACGAGCAGTACTTC TRBD1 TRBJ2-7 TRBV11-3 NA
CASRPGLTNEKLFF TGTGCCAGCAGGCCGGGGTTAACTAATGAAAAACTGTTTTTT NA TRBJ1-4 TRBV28 NA
CASSVRVGVPYEQYF TGTGCCAGCAGCGTGCGGGTAGGAGTCCCCTACGAGCAGTACTTC NA TRBJ2-7 TRBV9 NA
CASSRGLAGGPEQYF TGTGCCAGCAGCCGCGGACTAGCGGGAGGGCCGGAGCAGTACTTC TRBD2 TRBJ2-7 TRBV5-6 NA
CASSSWDSYEQYF TGTGCCAGCAGTTCGTGGGACAGCTACGAGCAGTACTTC TRBD1 TRBJ2-7 TRBV27 NA
CATHQRGVHIVGTGFNEQYF TGTGCCACCCACCAGAGGGGGGTTCACATTGTGGGGACAGGGTTCAACGAGCAGTACTTC TRBD1 TRBJ2-7 TRBV27 NA
CSARGQETQYF TGCAGTGCTCGGGGCCAAGAGACCCAGTACTTC NA TRBJ2-5 TRBV20-1 few
CASGAGGPIQETQYF TGTGCCAGCGGGGCGGGAGGCCCAATCCAAGAGACCCAGTACTTC TRBD2 TRBJ2-5 TRBV7-6 NA
CASSPQARTSGYEQYF TGTGCCAGCAGCCCCCAAGCCCGGACTAGCGGTTACGAGCAGTACTTC TRBD2 TRBJ2-7 TRBV7-2 NA
CASSSGRAFTDTQYF TGTGCCAGCAGCTCTGGACGGGCCTTCACAGATACGCAGTATTTT NA TRBJ2-3 TRBV7-9 few
CASSLAGLMNTEAFF TGTGCCAGCAGCTTGGCGGGTCTCATGAACACTGAAGCTTTCTTT NA TRBJ1-1 TRBV5-4 NA
CASSLNRGSEAFF TGTGCCAGCAGCTTGAATCGCGGATCCGAAGCTTTCTTT NA TRBJ1-1 TRBV5-8 once
CASSEGTGGAYEQYF TGTGCCAGCAGTGAAGGGACAGGGGGCGCCTACGAGCAGTACTTC TRBD1 TRBJ2-7 TRBV6-1 few
CASSYSRDTGGWQYF TGTGCCAGCAGTTACTCCCGGGACACAGGCGGTTGGCAGTACTTC NA TRBJ2-7 TRBV6-6 NA
CASMPRDRVNEQYF TGTGCCAGCATGCCCCGGGACAGGGTGAACGAGCAGTACTTC TRBD1 TRBJ2-7 TRBV7-9 NA
CTWSRSNTEAFF TGTACCTGGAGTAGGTCGAACACTGAAGCTTTCTTT NA TRBJ1-1 TRBV30 few